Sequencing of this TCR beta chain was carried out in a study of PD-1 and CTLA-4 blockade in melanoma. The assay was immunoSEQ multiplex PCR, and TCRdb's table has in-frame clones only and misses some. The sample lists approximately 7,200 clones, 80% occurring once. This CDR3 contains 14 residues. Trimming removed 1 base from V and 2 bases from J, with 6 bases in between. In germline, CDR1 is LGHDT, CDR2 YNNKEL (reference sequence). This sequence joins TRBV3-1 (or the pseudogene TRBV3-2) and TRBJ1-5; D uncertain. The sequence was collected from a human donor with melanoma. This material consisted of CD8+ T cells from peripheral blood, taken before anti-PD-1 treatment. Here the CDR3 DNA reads TGTGCCAGCAGCCAAGCGGCGGGCAATCAGCCCCAGCATTTT. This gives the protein CASSQAAGNQPQHF.